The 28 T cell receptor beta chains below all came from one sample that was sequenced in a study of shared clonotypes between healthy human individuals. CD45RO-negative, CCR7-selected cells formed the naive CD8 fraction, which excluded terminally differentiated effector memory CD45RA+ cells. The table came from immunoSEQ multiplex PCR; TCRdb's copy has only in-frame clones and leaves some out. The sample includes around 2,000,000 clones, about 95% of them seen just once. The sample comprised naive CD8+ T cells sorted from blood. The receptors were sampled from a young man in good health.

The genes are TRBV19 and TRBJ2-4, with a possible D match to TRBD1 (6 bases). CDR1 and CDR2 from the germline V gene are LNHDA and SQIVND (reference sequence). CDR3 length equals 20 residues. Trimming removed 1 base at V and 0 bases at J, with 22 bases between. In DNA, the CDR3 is TGTGCCAGTAGTATAGTCCTAACGTTTGGACAGTCCTTAGCCAAAAACATTCAGTACTTC. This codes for CASSIVLTFGQSLAKNIQYF.

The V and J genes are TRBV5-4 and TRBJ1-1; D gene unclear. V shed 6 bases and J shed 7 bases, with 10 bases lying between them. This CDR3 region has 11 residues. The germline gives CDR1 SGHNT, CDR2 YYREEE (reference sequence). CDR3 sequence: CASTKPGEAFF. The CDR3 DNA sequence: TGTGCCAGCACCAAACCAGGTGAAGCTTTCTTT.

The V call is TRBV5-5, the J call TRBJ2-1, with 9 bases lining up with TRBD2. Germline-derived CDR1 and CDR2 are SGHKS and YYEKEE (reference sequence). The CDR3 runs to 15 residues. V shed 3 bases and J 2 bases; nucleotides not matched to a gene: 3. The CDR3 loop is CASSSQRGAYNEQFF. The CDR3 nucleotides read TGTGCCAGCAGCTCCCAGCGGGGGGCCTACAATGAGCAGTTCTTC.

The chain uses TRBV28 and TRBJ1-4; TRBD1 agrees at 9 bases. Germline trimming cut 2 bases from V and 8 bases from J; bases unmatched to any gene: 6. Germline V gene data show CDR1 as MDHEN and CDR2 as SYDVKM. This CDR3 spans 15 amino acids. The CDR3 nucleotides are TGTGCCAGCAGTTTAGGGGACAGGGTTAGGGAAAAACTGTTTTTT. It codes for CASSLGDRVREKLFF.

This chain's CDR3 is CASSLSGISGNTIYF. CDR3 nucleotide sequence: TGTGCCAGCAGTTTATCGGGTATCTCTGGAAACACCATATATTTT. This sequence joins TRBV28 and TRBJ1-3; D remains unclear. V was trimmed by 1 base and J by 0 bases, leaving 7 bases between them. The germline V gene encodes CDR1 MDHEN and CDR2 SYDVKM. This CDR3 has 15 residues.

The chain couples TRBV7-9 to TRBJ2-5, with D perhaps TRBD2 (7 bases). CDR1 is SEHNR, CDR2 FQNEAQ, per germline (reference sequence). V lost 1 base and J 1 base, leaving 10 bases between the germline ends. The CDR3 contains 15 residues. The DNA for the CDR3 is TGTGCCAGCAGCTTAGAGGGGGGGAGCCAAGAGACCCAGTACTTC. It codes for CASSLEGGSQETQYF.

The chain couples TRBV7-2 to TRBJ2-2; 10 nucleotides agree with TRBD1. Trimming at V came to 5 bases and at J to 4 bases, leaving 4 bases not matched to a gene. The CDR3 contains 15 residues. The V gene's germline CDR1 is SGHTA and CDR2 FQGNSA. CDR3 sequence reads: CASSQGQGPTGELFF. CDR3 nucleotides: TGTGCCAGCAGCCAGGGACAGGGGCCCACCGGGGAGCTGTTTTTT.

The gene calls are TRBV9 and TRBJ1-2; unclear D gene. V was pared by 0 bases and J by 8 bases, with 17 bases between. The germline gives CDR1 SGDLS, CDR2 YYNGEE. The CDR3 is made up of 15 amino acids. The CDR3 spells CASSVEVSSAGGYTF. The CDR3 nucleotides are TGTGCCAGCAGCGTAGAAGTCAGTTCCGCGGGCGGCTACACCTTC. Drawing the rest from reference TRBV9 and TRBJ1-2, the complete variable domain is DSGVTQTPKHLITATGQRVTLRCSPRSGDLSVYWYQQSLDQGLQFLIQYYNGEERAKGNILERFSAQQFPDLHSELNLSSLELGDSALYFCASSVEVSSAGGYTFGSGTRLTVV.

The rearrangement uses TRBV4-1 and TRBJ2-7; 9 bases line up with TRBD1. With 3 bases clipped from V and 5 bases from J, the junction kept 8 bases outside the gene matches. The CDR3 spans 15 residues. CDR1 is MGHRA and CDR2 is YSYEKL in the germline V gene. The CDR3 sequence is CASSQGQGSFHEQYF. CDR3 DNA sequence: TGCGCCAGCAGCCAGGGACAGGGAAGTTTCCACGAGCAGTACTTC.

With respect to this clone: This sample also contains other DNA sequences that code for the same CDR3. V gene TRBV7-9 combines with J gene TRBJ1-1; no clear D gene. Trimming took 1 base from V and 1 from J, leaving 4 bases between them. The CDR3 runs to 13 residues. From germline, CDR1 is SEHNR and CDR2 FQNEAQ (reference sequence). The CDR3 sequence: CASSLVGNTEAFF. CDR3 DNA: TGTGCCAGCAGCTTAGTCGGGAACACTGAAGCTTTCTTT. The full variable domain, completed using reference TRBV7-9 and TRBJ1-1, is DTGVSQNPRHKITKRGQNVTFRCDPISEHNRLYWYRQTLGQGPEFLTYFQNEAQLEKSRLLSDRFSAERPKGSFSTLEIQRTEQGDSAMYLCASSLVGNTEAFFGQGTRLTVV.

The CDR3 is CASSKEIRDRDNEQFF. As DNA, the CDR3 is TGTGCCAGCAGCAAAGAGATCCGGGACAGGGACAATGAGCAGTTCTTC. The chain recombines TRBV21-1 with TRBJ2-1; the table calls TRBD1, which could not be checked here. TRBV21-1 is termed a pseudogene. This CDR3 has 16 residues.

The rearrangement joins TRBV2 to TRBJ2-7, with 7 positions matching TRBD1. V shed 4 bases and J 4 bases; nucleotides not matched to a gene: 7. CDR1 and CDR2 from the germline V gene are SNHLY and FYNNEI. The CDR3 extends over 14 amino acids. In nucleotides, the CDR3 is TGTGCCAGCAGTGTGGGTGACAGGGAGTACGAGCAGTACTTC. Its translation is CASSVGDREYEQYF. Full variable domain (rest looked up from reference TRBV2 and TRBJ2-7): EPEVTQTPSHQVTQMGQEVILRCVPISNHLYFYWYRQILGQKVEFLVSFYNNEISEKSEIFDDQFSVERPDGSNFTLKIRSTKLEDSAMYFCASSVGDREYEQYFGPGTRLTVT.

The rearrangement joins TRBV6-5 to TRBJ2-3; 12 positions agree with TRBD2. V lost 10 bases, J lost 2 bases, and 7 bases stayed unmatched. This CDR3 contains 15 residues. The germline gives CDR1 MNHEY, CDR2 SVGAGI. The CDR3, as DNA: TGTGCCACTTCCCTAGCGGGGGGGCTCACAGATACGCAGTATTTT. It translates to CATSLAGGLTDTQYF.

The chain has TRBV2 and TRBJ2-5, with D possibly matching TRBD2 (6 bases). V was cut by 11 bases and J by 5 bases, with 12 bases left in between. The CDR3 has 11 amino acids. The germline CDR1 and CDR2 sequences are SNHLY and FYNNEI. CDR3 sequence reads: CASRDSETQYF. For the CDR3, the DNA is TGTGCCTCCCGGGACTCGGAGACCCAGTACTTC.

CDR3 in amino acids: CAISESLAGDGSEQYF. The CDR3 coding sequence is TGTGCCATCAGTGAGTCTTTAGCGGGAGATGGGAGCGAGCAGTACTTC. The chain carries TRBV10-3 and TRBJ2-7; 9 nucleotides agree with TRBD2. CDR1 ENHRY and CDR2 SYGVKD come from the germline V gene. The V and J ends lost 0 bases and 6 bases, in that order; junction bases with no gene match: 9. This CDR3 is 16 amino acids long.

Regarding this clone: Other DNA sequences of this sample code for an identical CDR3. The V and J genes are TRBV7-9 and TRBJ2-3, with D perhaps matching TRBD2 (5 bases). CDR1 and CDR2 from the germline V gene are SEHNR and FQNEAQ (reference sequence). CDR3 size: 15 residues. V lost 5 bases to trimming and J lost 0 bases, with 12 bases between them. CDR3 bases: TGTGCCAGCAGCCTTCTAGCTGCTAGCACAGATACGCAGTATTTT. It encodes CASSLLAASTDTQYF.

CDR3 sequence (DNA): TGTGCCAGCCTCCCCTGCGGGGACTCCCAAGAGACCCAGTACTTC. Protein: CASLPCGDSQETQYF. The chain combines TRBV27 with TRBJ2-5; D might be TRBD2 (6 bases). V lost 8 bases and J lost 1, with 17 bases in between. This CDR3 region has 15 residues. Per germline, CDR1 MNHEY and CDR2 SMNVEV (reference sequence).

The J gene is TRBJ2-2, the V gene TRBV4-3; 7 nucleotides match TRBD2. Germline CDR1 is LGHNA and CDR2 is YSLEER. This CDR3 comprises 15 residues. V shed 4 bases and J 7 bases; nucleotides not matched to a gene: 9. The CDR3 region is CASSPVGGTNGELFF. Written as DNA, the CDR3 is TGCGCCAGCAGCCCTGTGGGGGGGACCAACGGGGAGCTGTTTTTT.

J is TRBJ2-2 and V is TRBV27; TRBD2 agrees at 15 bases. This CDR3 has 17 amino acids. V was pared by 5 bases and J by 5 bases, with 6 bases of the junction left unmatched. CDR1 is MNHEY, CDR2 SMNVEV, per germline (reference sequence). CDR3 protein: CASSPLGLAGGTGELFF. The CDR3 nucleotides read TGTGCCAGCAGTCCTCTCGGACTAGCGGGAGGGACCGGGGAGCTGTTTTTT.

The CDR3 loop reads CASSQDTSWLPDGYTF. CDR3 bases: TGCGCCAGCAGCCAAGATACCAGTTGGCTCCCGGATGGCTACACCTTC. This rearrangement joins TRBV4-1 to TRBJ1-2; no reliable D call. With 0 bases removed from V and 6 bases from J, the gap between germline ends came to 17 bases. Germline V CDR1 and CDR2: MGHRA, YSYEKL. This CDR3 is 16 amino acids long.

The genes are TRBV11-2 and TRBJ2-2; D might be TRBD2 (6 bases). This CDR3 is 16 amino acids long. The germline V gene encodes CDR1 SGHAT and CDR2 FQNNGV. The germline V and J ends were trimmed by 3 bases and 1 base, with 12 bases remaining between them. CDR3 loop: CASSFPSGVNTGELFF. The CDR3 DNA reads TGTGCCAGCAGCTTCCCCTCGGGAGTGAACACCGGGGAGCTGTTTTTT.

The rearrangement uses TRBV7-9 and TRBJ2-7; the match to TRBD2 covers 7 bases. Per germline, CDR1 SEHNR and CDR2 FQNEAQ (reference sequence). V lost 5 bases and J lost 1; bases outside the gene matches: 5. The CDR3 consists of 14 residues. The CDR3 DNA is TGTGCCAGCAGCCCGAGCGGGAAGTCCTACGAGCAGTACTTC. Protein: CASSPSGKSYEQYF.

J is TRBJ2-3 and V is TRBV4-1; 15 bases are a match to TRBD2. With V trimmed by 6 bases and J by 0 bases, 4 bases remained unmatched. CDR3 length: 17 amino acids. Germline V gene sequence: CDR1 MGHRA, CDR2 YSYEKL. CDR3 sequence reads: CASRGGTSGRSTDTQYF. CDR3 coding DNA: TGCGCCAGCAGGGGCGGGACTAGCGGGAGGAGCACAGATACGCAGTATTTT.

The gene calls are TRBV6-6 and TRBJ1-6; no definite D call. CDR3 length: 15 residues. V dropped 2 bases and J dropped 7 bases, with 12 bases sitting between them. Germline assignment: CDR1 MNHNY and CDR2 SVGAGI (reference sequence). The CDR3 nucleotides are TGTGCCAGCAGTTACCACTACAGCGAGAATTCACCCCTCCACTTT. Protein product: CASSYHYSENSPLHF.

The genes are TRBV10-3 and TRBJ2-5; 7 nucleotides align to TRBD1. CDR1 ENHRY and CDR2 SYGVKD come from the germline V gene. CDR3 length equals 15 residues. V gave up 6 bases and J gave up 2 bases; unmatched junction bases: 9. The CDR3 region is CAISFDRVGQETQYF. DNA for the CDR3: TGTGCCATCAGCTTCGACAGGGTTGGGCAAGAGACCCAGTACTTC.

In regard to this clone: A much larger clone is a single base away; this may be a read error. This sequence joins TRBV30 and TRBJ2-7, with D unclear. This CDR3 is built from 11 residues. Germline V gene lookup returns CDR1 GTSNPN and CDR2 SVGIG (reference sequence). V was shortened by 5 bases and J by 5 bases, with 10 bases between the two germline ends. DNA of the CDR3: TGTGCCTGGGGTGCCGCGGACGAGCAGTACTTC. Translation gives CAWGAADEQYF. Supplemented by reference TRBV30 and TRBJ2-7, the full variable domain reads SQTIHQWPATLVQPVGSPLSLECTVEGTSNPNLYWYRQAAGRGLQLLFYSVGIGQISSEVPQNLSASRPQDRQFILSSKKLLLSDSGFYLCAWGAADEQYFGPGTRLTVT.

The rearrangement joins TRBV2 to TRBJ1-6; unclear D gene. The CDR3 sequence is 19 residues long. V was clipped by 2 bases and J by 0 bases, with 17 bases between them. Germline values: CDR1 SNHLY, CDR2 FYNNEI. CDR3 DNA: TGTGCCAGCAGTGAATTTGGACGTGACTTGAGCTCCTATAATTCACCCCTCCACTTT. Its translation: CASSEFGRDLSSYNSPLHF.

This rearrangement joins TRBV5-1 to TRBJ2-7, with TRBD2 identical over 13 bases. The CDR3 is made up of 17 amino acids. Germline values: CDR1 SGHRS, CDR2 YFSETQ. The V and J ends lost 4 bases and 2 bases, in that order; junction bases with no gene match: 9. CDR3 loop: CASSGGLAGRGTYEQYF. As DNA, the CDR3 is TGCGCCAGCAGCGGGGGACTAGCGGGGAGGGGCACCTACGAGCAGTACTTC.